This entry features one T cell receptor beta chain sequence. This sample is drawn from a study of T cell changes during pregnancy in multiple sclerosis. The ends lost 2 bases at V and 8 bases at J; junction bases unmatched: 7. Germline V CDR1 and CDR2: MDHEN, SYDVKM. There are 14 residues in the CDR3. Assay: immunoSEQ multiplex PCR; the TCRdb copy retains only in-frame clones and omits some. The top ten hold 0.95% to 1.5% of the sample, which has 30,000 to 45,000 clones, more than 80% seen once. The input for sequencing was peripheral blood, taken before pregnancy. This TCR was recovered from a female donor with multiple sclerosis, enrolled in a pregnancy study. This chain joins TRBV28 and TRBJ1-2, with 8 bases fitting TRBD1. Here the CDR3 DNA reads TGTGCCAGCAGTTTACAAACAGGGGGTAAGGGCTACACCTTC. This translates into CASSLQTGGKGYTF.